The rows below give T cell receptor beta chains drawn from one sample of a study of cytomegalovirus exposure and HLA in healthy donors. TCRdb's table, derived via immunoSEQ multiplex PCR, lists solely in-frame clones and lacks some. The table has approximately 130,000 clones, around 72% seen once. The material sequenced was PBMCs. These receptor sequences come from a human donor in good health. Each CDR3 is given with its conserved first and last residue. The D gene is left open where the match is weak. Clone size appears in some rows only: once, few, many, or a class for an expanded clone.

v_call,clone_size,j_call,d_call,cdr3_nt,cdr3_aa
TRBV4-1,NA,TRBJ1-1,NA,TGCGTCAGCAGCCAAGATCCGTCGGGGAGATTCACTGAAGCTTTCTTT,CVSSQDPSGRFTEAFF
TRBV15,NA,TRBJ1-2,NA,TGTGCCACCAGCCGAAGAACAGAAGAACCCTATGGCTACACCTTC,CATSRRTEEPYGYTF
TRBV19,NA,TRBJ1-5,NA,TGTGCCAGTACCTTCCGGAGGGCTTACAATCAGCCCCAGCATTTT,CASTFRRAYNQPQHF
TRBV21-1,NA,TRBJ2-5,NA,TGTGCCAGCAGCAAAGTCGGACAGGGGGGGTTACAAGAGACCCAGTACTTC,CASSKVGQGGLQETQYF
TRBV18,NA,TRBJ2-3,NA,TGTGCCAGCTCACCACGGGCGGGGCGCACAGATACGCAGTATTTT,CASSPRAGRTDTQYF
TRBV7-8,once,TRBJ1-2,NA,TGTGCCAGCAGCCCAACGGTAGGGGCCCCGAAACCCTATGGCTACACCTTC,CASSPTVGAPKPYGYTF
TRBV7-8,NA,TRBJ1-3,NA,TGTGCCAGCAGCCCCCAAACAGGCACTGGAAACACCATATATTTT,CASSPQTGTGNTIYF
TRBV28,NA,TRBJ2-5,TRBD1,TGTGCCAGCAGCTTCTCCGACAGGGGGCAGACCCAGTACTTC,CASSFSDRGQTQYF
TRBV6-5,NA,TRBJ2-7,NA,TGTGCCAGCAGTTACTCGGCCCGAGGCGAGCAGTACTTC,CASSYSARGEQYF
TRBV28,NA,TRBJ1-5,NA,TGTGCCAGCAGTTTGTACCAGGTAAATCAGCCCCAGCATTTT,CASSLYQVNQPQHF
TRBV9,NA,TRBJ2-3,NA,TGTGCCAGCAGCGTCGATAGCGGTCCCACAGATACGCAGTATTTT,CASSVDSGPTDTQYF